The 4 T cell receptor beta chains listed next were all sequenced from one sample in a study of blood T cell repertoires in COVID-19. Libraries were prepared by immunoSEQ multiplex PCR; TCRdb keeps only in-frame clonotypes and omits some of them. Counted here are about 64,000 clones, roughly 78% occurring once; the ten biggest clones make up 14%. Sample: peripheral blood. All receptors derive from a man between 60 and 70 years old with COVID-19, enrolled during active disease.

J is TRBJ2-5 and V is TRBV7-6; D is unclear. V lost 1 base to trimming and J lost 7 bases, with 16 bases between them. The CDR3 has 15 amino acids. Germline lookup yields CDR1 SGHVS and CDR2 FNYEAQ. The CDR3 region has the DNA TGTGCCAGCAGCTTAGGGTCACAAAAATCGGGGACCCAGTACTTC. Its protein product is CASSLGSQKSGTQYF.

The V gene is TRBV10-3, the J gene TRBJ2-1; 11 positions agree with TRBD2. The CDR3 length is 15 residues. J gave up 7 bases and V 5 bases, and 7 bases lay outside the gene matches. Germline CDR1 and CDR2: ENHRY and SYGVKD. CDR3 DNA sequence: TGTGCCATCAGTCCCATCACTAGCGGGGGTAATGAGCAGTTCTTC. Its translation is CAISPITSGGNEQFF.

The V and J genes are TRBV6-5 and TRBJ2-1; perhaps TRBD2 as D (6 bases). Germline loops: CDR1 MNHEY, CDR2 SVGAGI. There are 15 residues in the CDR3. Between the trimmed V and J ends, which lost 6 bases and 4 bases, there was a span of 16 bases. Written as DNA, the CDR3 is TGTGCCAGCAGCGGGGGTCGAGACAGTTACAATGAGCAGTTCTTC. It codes for CASSGGRDSYNEQFF.

V gene TRBV5-1 combines with J gene TRBJ2-1; 7 positions agree with TRBD2. V lost 5 bases and J lost 7; bases outside the gene matches: 9. From germline, CDR1 is SGHRS and CDR2 YFSETQ. This CDR3 has 14 residues. The CDR3: CASSVGGGENEQFF. DNA for the CDR3: TGCGCCAGCAGTGTAGGCGGGGGAGAGAATGAGCAGTTCTTC.